This entry is about one T cell receptor beta chain. Trimming pared 1 base from V and 10 bases from J, leaving 14 bases between. This CDR3 contains 15 residues. Germline lookup yields CDR1 SGHVS and CDR2 FQNEAQ. The data originate from a study of blood T cell repertoires in COVID-19. Sequenced by immunoSEQ multiplex PCR; TCRdb stores in-frame clones only, minus some. This sample has about 130,000 clones, with 70% to 80% found just once. V gene TRBV7-8 combines with J gene TRBJ1-6, with a tentative D call TRBD1 (6 bases). Specimen: peripheral blood. The sequence derives from a woman aged 70-85 years with COVID-19, enrolled during active disease. The CDR3 nucleotides read TGTGCCAGCAGCTTAGTGGGCAGGGGAGGGTCACCCCTCCACTTT. Encoded protein: CASSLVGRGGSPLHF.